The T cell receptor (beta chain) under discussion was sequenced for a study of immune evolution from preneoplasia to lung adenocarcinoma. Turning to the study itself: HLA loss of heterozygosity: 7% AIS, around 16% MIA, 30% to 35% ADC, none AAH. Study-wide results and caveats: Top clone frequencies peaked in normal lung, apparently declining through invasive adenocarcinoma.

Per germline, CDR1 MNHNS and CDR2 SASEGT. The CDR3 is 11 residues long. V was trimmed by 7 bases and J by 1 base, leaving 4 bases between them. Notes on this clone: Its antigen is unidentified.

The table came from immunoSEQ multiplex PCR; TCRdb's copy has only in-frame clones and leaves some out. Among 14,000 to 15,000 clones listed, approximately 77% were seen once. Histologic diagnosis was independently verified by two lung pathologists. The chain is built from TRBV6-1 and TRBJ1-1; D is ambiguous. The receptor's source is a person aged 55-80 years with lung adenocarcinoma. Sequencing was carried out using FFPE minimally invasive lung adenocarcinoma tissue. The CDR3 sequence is CASIRNTEAFF. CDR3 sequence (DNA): TGTGCCAGCATTAGGAACACTGAAGCTTTCTTT.